This TCR beta chain was identified in a study of cytomegalovirus exposure and HLA in healthy donors. Study-level points and caveats: Roughly even sequencing depth across donors was the assumption behind the presence/absence analyses. The authors later found TCR association rates varying by HLA locus, with DRB1 most and HLA-C fewest.

CDR3 length equals 15 residues. CDR1 is SGHDT and CDR2 is YYEEEE in the germline V gene. The V end lost 1 base, the J end lost 9 bases, and 17 bases lay between the germline ends. In its sample, this clone was seen once. Its matching antigen is unknown. PCR used 60 Vbeta primers and 13 Jbeta primers. Repertoires were generated with immunoSEQ multiplex PCR, while TCRdb's copy carries only in-frame clones and drops some. The data contain approximately 110,000 clones, 80% to 90% of them singletons. The genes are TRBV5-6 and TRBJ1-5; no definite D call. This TCR derives from a woman under 40 in good health and CMV-seronegative. The specimen was PBMCs. This CDR3 reads CASSLWGGLVGPQHF. CDR3 nucleotides: TGTGCCAGCAGCTTGTGGGGAGGGCTAGTAGGGCCCCAGCATTTT.